These 16 T cell receptor beta chains originate from one sample sequenced in a study of OX40 agonist ivuxolimab in advanced cancers. The protocol was immunoSEQ multiplex PCR, while the TCRdb copy is restricted to in-frame clones and leaves out a portion. The sample carries 95,000 to 150,000 clones, 85% to 95% recorded once. The input for sequencing was CD4+ or CD8+ T cells sorted from blood, taken in a trial of the OX40 agonist ivuxolimab. The receptors shown here come from an adult with an advanced solid tumor such as melanoma, head and neck, liver or kidney cancer.

In this sample, this clone turned up once. The chain uses TRBV5-8 and TRBJ2-1; D not resolved. The CDR3 runs to 12 residues. Between the trimmed V and J ends, which lost 5 bases and 6 bases, there was a span of 9 bases. The V gene's germline CDR1 is SGHTS and CDR2 YDEGEE. The CDR3: CASSQKRNEQFF. The CDR3 coding sequence is TGTGCCAGCAGTCAGAAGCGCAATGAGCAGTTCTTC. The full variable domain, in which reference TRBV5-8 and TRBJ2-1 provide the parts outside the CDR3, is EAGVTQSPTHLIKTRGQQATLRCSPISGHTSVYWYQQALGLGLQFLLWYDEGEERNRGNFPPRFSGRQFPNYSSELNVNALELEDSALYLCASSQKRNEQFFGPGTRLTVL.

The rearrangement links TRBV28 to TRBJ2-1; tentatively, D is TRBD1 (5 bases). Germline CDR1 is MDHEN and CDR2 is SYDVKM. The CDR3 covers 13 residues. V was clipped by 8 bases and J by 4 bases, with 12 bases between them. This CDR3 is CASYDSLYNEQFF. For the CDR3, the DNA is TGTGCCAGCTATGACAGTCTGTACAATGAGCAGTTCTTC.

This chain links TRBV28 with TRBJ2-5; D tentatively reads TRBD1 or TRBD2 (6 bases each). The V gene lost 8 bases and the J gene lost 2 bases, with 15 bases spanning the gap. Per germline, CDR1 MDHEN and CDR2 SYDVKM. This CDR3 region has 14 residues. CDR3 DNA sequence: TGTGCCAGCGGCGAGGGGGGCCCGCAAGAGACCCAGTACTTC. Protein: CASGEGGPQETQYF.

The chain has TRBV5-1 and TRBJ1-6; 8 nucleotides agree with TRBD1. Germline trimming cut 4 bases from V and 6 bases from J; bases unmatched to any gene: 6. Germline V gene sequence: CDR1 SGHRS, CDR2 YFSETQ. The CDR3 sequence is 15 residues long. This CDR3 reads CASSPMTGANSPLHF. The CDR3 coding sequence is TGCGCCAGCAGCCCCATGACAGGGGCTAATTCACCCCTCCACTTT.

The V call is TRBV2, the J call TRBJ1-6; tentatively, D is TRBD1 (6 bases). Germline CDR1 is SNHLY and CDR2 is FYNNEI. This CDR3 contains 16 residues. V lost 4 bases and J 7 bases, leaving 17 bases between the germline ends. The CDR3 region has the DNA TGTGCCAGCAGTGTGGGTTGGGGGCAGGTAAATTCACCCCTCCACTTT. Its protein product is CASSVGWGQVNSPLHF.

The chain uses TRBV9 and TRBJ1-6; D gene unclear. The CDR3 spans 13 residues. Trimming left V 0 bases short and J 9 bases short, with 7 bases between. Germline CDR1 is SGDLS and CDR2 is YYNGEE. CDR3 residues: CASSVDLGSPLHF. The CDR3 nucleotides are TGTGCCAGCAGCGTAGATCTTGGTTCACCCCTCCACTTT.

J is TRBJ1-4 and V is TRBV19; D gene ambiguous. V shed 2 bases and J shed 3 bases, with 10 bases lying between them. This CDR3 comprises 15 residues. Germline loops: CDR1 LNHDA, CDR2 SQIVND (reference sequence). CDR3 DNA: TGTGCCAGTAGTATATCGGCAGGAGCTAATGAAAAACTGTTTTTT. This gives the protein CASSISAGANEKLFF.

The V and J genes are TRBV27 and TRBJ2-3; TRBD1 might be the D (6 bases). Looked up from germline, CDR1 is MNHEY and CDR2 is SMNVEV (reference sequence). Trimming removed 6 bases at V and 5 bases at J, with 15 bases between. The CDR3 has 14 residues. CDR3 bases: TGTGCCAGCAGGGCCGGACAGATTAAAGATACGCAGTATTTT. Its translation is CASRAGQIKDTQYF.

This clone was counted a single time. The gene calls are TRBV9 and TRBJ2-3; the match to TRBD1 covers 7 bases. Germline-derived CDR1 and CDR2 are SGDLS and YYNGEE. Germline trimming cut 4 bases from V and 2 bases from J; bases unmatched to any gene: 10. The CDR3 runs 16 residues. The CDR3 DNA follows: TGTGCCAGCAGCCCCCGGGACAGCCACTTCACAGATACGCAGTATTTT. Protein sequence: CASSPRDSHFTDTQYF.

The rearrangement uses TRBV4-2 and TRBJ2-6, with TRBD1 matching over 9 bases. There are 17 residues in the CDR3. Trimming cost V 7 bases and J 1 base; bases outside gene matches: 8. Germline CDR1 is LGHNA and CDR2 is YNFKEQ. Written as DNA, the CDR3 is TGTGCCAGCACCGTTGACAGGGGGTTATCTGGGGCCAACGTCCTGACTTTC. It codes for CASTVDRGLSGANVLTF.

This chain links TRBV18 with TRBJ2-1, with 9 bases matching TRBD2. The CDR3 consists of 15 residues. Germline V gives CDR1 KGHSH, CDR2 LQKENI. J lost 7 bases, V lost 0 bases, and 4 bases had no gene match. The CDR3 here is CASSPPGGGANEQFF. The DNA of the CDR3 is TGTGCCAGCTCACCACCCGGCGGGGGGGCAAATGAGCAGTTCTTC.

V and J are TRBV5-1 and TRBJ2-7, with 8 bases matching TRBD1. The trim removed 4 bases at V and 0 bases at J, leaving 12 bases unmatched. CDR1 is SGHRS and CDR2 is YFSETQ in the germline V gene. There are 17 residues in the CDR3. DNA of the CDR3: TGCGCCAGCAGCCACGGGACAGGAGGACCGACCTCCTACGAGCAGTACTTC. Translation: CASSHGTGGPTSYEQYF.

V is TRBV28 and J is TRBJ1-3; D not resolved. Trimming stripped 5 bases from V and 0 bases from J, with 11 bases between. This CDR3 is built from 15 residues. Germline V lookup: CDR1 MDHEN, CDR2 SYDVKM. The CDR3 sequence: CASSLGRHSGNTIYF. The CDR3 DNA reads TGTGCCAGCAGTCTAGGACGGCACTCTGGAAACACCATATATTTT.

The V call is TRBV6-1, the J call TRBJ2-1, with 8 nucleotides matching TRBD2. V trimming: 0 bases; J trimming: 2 bases; junction bases outside the gene matches: 12. This CDR3 contains 19 residues. Germline loops: CDR1 MNHNS, CDR2 SASEGT. The CDR3 here is CASSEARYSVGLAYNEQFF. The CDR3 DNA reads TGTGCCAGCAGTGAAGCTCGGTACAGCGTGGGACTAGCCTACAATGAGCAGTTCTTC.

This sequence joins TRBV2 and TRBJ2-1; TRBD2 matches 9 bases. V trimming: 6 bases; J trimming: 7 bases; junction bases outside the gene matches: 7. Per the germline V gene, CDR1 is SNHLY and CDR2 is FYNNEI. The CDR3 spans 14 residues. CDR3 nucleotides: TGTGCCAGCAGGAATAGCGGGGGAAGTAATGAGCAGTTCTTC. As protein: CASRNSGGSNEQFF.

This sequence joins TRBV6-1 and TRBJ1-2; 7 bases agree with TRBD1. The ends lost 7 bases at V and 6 bases at J; junction bases unmatched: 11. The CDR3 sequence is 14 residues long. The germline gives CDR1 MNHNS, CDR2 SASEGT. CDR3 sequence: CASTGQVGRNGYTF. In nucleotides, the CDR3 is TGTGCCAGCACCGGACAGGTAGGGCGGAATGGCTACACCTTC.